This T cell receptor (beta chain) was sequenced during a study of blood T cells in healthy people across ages. Study-level findings and limits: A roughly linear age-dependent decrease characterized TCR beta diversity per million T cells.

The CDR3 extends over 16 amino acids. CDR1 is SGHRS and CDR2 is YFSETQ in the germline V gene. Trimming shortened V by 0 bases and J by 0 bases, and 11 bases separated the two germline ends. There are a few counts of this clonotype. What it binds is unknown. With a J-beta primer mix and a sample-barcoded 5' primer, a second PCR ran 7 to 11 cycles. TCRdb re-derived calls from the 5' RACE reads in MiXCR, one entry per CDR3 protein. The sample yields under 950,000 distinct CDR3 sequences, about a fifth seen once. The sequenced material came from blood. The gene calls are TRBV5-1 and TRBJ2-3; D is undetermined. The TCR originated in a man in his 70s in good health. The CDR3 loop reads CASSLVPGPSTDTQYF. The CDR3 region has the DNA TGCGCCAGCAGCTTGGTTCCCGGCCCCAGCACAGATACGCAGTATTTT.